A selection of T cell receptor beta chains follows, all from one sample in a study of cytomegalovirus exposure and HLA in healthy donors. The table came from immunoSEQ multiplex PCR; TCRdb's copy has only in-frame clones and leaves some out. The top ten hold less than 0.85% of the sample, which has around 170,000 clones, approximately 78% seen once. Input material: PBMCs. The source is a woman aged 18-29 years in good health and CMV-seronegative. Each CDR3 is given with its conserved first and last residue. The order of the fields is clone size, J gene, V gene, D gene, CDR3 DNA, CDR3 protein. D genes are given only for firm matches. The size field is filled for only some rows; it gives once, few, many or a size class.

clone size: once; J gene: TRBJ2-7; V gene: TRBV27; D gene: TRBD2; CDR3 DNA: TGTGCCAGCAGTATCAAACCTAGCGGATCCTACGAGCAGTACTTC; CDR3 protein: CASSIKPSGSYEQYF
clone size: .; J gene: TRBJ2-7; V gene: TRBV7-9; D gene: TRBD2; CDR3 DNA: TGTGCCAGCAGCTTAAGCGGGACGGACTCCTACGAGCAGTACTTC; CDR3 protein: CASSLSGTDSYEQYF
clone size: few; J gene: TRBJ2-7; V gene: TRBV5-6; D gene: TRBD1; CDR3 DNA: TGTGCCAGCAGCCGACAGGGCACCTACGAGCAGTACTTC; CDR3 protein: CASSRQGTYEQYF
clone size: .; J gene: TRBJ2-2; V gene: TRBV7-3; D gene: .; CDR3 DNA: TGTGCCAGCAGCCTCGGACTCCACACCGGGGAGCTGTTTTTT; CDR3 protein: CASSLGLHTGELFF
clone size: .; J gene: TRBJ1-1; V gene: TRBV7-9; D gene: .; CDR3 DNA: TGTGCCAGCAGCTTAGGTCAGAACACTGAAGCTTTCTTT; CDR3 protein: CASSLGQNTEAFF
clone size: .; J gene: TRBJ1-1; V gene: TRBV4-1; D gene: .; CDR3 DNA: TGCGCCAGCAGCCAAGGTAAGGGGCACCGCACTGAAGCTTTCTTT; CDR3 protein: CASSQGKGHRTEAFF
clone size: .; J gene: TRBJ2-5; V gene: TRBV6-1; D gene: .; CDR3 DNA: TGTGCCAGCAGTGAGGGCTGGCCGGTGACCCAGTACTTC; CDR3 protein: CASSEGWPVTQYF
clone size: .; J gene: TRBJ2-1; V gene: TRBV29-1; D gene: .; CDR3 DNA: TGCAGCGTTGAAGATCAAATTTGGACAGAACGAGACAATGAGCAGTTCTTC; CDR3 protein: CSVEDQIWTERDNEQFF
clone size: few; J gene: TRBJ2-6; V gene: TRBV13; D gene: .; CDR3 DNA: TGTGCCAGCAGCTTAGAATATGTGTCTGGGGCCAACGTCCTGACTTTC; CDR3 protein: CASSLEYVSGANVLTF
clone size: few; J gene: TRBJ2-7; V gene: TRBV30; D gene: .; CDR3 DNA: TGTGCCTGGAGTGTCGGCACTACCTACGAGCAGTACTTC; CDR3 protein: CAWSVGTTYEQYF
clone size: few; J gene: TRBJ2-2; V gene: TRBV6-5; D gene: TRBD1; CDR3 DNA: TGTGCCAGCAGGTCGGACAGGGGCTCCGGGGAGCTGTTTTTT; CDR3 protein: CASRSDRGSGELFF
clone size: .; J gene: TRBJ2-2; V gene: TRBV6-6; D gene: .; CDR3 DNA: TGTGCCAGCAGTTCGTCTTACGGGAACACCGGGGAGCTGTTTTTT; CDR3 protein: CASSSSYGNTGELFF
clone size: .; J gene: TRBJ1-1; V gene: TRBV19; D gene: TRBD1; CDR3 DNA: TGTGCCAGTAGCCTCAGGGGGCGGGCTGAAGCTTTCTTT; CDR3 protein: CASSLRGRAEAFF
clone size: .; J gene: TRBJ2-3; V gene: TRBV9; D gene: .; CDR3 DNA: TGTGCCAGCAGCGTAGCGGTAGATACGCAGTATTTT; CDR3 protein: CASSVAVDTQYF
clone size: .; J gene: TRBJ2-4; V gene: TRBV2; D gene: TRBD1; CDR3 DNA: TGTGCCAGCAGTGGGACAGGGGTAGCCAAAAACATTCAGTACTTC; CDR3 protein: CASSGTGVAKNIQYF
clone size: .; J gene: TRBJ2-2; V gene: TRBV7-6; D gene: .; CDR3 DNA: TGTGCCAGCAGCTCTGGACCAGGGGACGGGGAGCTGTTTTTT; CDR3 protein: CASSSGPGDGELFF
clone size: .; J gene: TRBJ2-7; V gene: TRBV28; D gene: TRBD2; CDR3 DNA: TGTGCCAGCAGTTTAGGGTTAGCGGGAGCTTACGAGCAGTACTTC; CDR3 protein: CASSLGLAGAYEQYF
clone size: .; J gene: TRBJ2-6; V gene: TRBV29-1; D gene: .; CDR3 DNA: TGCAGCGTTTTTGTGAGCTCTGGGGCCAACGTCCTGACTTTC; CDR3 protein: CSVFVSSGANVLTF
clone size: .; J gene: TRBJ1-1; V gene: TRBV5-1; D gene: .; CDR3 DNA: TGCGCCAGCAGCGCTTTAGACAATGAAGCTTTCTTT; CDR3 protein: CASSALDNEAFF
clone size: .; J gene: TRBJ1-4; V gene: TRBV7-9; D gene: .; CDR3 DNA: TGTGCCAGCAGCGCCAGGGGCACTTCAACTAATGAAAAACTGTTTTTT; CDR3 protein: CASSARGTSTNEKLFF
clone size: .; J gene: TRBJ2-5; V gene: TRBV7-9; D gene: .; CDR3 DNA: TGTGCCAGCAGCTTAGTTGGCATAACCCAAGAGACCCAGTACTTC; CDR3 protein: CASSLVGITQETQYF
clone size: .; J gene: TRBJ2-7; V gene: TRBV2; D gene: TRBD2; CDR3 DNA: TGTGCCAGCAGTACTAGCGGGGGGACGTCTTGGGAGCAGTACTTC; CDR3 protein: CASSTSGGTSWEQYF
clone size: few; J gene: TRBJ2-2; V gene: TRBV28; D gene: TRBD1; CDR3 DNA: TGTGCCAGCAGCCCGGACAGGGGTGTTTTCACCGGGGAGCTGTTTTTT; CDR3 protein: CASSPDRGVFTGELFF
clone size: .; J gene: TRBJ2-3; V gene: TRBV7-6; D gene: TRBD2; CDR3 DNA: TGTGCCAGCAGCTCTCCTCTAGCGGGAGGGAACACAGATACGCAGTATTTT; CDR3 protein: CASSSPLAGGNTDTQYF
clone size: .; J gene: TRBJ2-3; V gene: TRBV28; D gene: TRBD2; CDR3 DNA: TGTGCCAGCTCGGGAGGGGGAAAACTAGCGGGAGGAGATACGCAGTATTTT; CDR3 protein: CASSGGGKLAGGDTQYF
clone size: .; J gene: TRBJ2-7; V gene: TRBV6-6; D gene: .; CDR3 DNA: TGTGCCAGCAGTCCCACAGTTAACGAGCAGTACTTC; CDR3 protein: CASSPTVNEQYF
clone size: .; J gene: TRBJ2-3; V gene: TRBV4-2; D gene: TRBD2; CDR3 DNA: TGTGCCGGGTCCCTGGGAGCGGGACCAGATACGCAGTATTTT; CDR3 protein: CAGSLGAGPDTQYF
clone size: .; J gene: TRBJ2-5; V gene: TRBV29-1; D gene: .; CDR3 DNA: TGCAGCGTTGAGGTAGGGGTAGAGACCCAGTACTTC; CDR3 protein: CSVEVGVETQYF
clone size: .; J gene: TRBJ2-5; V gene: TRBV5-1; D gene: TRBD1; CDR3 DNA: TGCGCCAGCAGCCACAGGGGGCACGAAGAGACCCAGTACTTC; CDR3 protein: CASSHRGHEETQYF
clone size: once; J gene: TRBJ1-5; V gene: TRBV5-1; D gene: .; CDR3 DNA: TGCGCCAGCAGCTTGATAGGAGATCAGCCCCAGCATTTT; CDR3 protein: CASSLIGDQPQHF
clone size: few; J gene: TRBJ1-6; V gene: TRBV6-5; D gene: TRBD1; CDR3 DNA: TGTGCCAGCAGTTACGACAGGGCCCCGGGGGATTCACCCCTCCACTTT; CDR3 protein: CASSYDRAPGDSPLHF
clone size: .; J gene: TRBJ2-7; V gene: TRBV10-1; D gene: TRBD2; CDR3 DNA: TGCGCCAGCAGTGAGTCGACGGGGGGGAAGCAGTACTTC; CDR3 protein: CASSESTGGKQYF
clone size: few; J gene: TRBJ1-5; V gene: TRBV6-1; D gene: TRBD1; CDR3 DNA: TGTGCCAGCAGTGACACCGGGACAGGGACCAATCAGCCCCAGCATTTT; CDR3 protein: CASSDTGTGTNQPQHF
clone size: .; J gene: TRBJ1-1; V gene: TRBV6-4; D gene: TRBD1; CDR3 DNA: TGTGCCAGCTTCAGGGGGGCGAACACTGAAGCTTTCTTT; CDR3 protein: CASFRGANTEAFF
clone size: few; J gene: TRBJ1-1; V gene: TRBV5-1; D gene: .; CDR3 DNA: TGCGCCAGCAGCTTGGTACCAGGGGCCAATATGAACACTGAAGCTTTCTTT; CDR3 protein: CASSLVPGANMNTEAFF
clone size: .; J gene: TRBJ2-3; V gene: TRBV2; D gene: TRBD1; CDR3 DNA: TGTGCCAGCAGCAGGACAGGGGGAAACACAGATACGCAGTATTTT; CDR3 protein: CASSRTGGNTDTQYF
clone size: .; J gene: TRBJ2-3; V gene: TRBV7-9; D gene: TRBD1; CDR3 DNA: TGTGCCAGCAGCTCGGGACAGCCAAGTCCAGATACGCAGTATTTT; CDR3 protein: CASSSGQPSPDTQYF
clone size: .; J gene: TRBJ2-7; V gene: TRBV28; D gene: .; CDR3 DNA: TGTGCCAGCAGAGAGAGCTCCTACGAGCAGTACTTC; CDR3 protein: CASRESSYEQYF
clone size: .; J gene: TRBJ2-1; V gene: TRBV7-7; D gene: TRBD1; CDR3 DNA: TGTGCCAGCAGGGAGGGACAGGGAATTTACAATGAGCAGTTCTTC; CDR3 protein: CASREGQGIYNEQFF
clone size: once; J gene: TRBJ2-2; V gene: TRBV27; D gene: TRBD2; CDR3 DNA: TGTGCCAGCATGGGACTAGCGGGAGCGAACACCGGGGAGCTGTTTTTT; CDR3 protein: CASMGLAGANTGELFF
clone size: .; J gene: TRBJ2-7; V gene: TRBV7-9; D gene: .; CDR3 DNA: TGTGCCAGCAGCGATGGGACTTCCTCCTACGAGCAGTACTTC; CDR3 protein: CASSDGTSSYEQYF
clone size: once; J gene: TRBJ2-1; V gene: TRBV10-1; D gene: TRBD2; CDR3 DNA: TGCGCCAGCAGGACGGGACTAGCGGGGCGGGATGAGCAGTTCTTC; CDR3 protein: CASRTGLAGRDEQFF
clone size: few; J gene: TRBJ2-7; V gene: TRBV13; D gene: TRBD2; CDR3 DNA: TGTGCCAGCAGTCGGACTAGCGGGGGGAACCGGTACGAGCAGTACTTC; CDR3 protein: CASSRTSGGNRYEQYF
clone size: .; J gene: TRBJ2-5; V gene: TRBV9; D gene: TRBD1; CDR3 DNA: TGTGCCAGCAGCGTCCGTGACAGGGGTTTGGAGACCCAGTACTTC; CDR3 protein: CASSVRDRGLETQYF
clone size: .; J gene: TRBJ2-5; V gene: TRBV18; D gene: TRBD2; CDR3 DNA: TGTGCCAGCTCAGATAGCGGGAGTGGAGAGACCCAGTACTTC; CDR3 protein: CASSDSGSGETQYF
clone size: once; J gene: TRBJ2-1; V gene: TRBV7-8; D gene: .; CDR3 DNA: TGTGCCAGCAGCTTAGACAGCCCGGTAATGAATGAGCAGTTCTTC; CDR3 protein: CASSLDSPVMNEQFF
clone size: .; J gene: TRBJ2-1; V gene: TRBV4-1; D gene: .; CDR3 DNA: TGCGCCAGCAGCCAAGATCATGGGGGCTATGAGCAGTTCTTC; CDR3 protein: CASSQDHGGYEQFF
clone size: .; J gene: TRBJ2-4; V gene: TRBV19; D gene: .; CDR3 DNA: TGTGCCAGTAGTAGTTCATCCACGGGAAAAAACATTCAGTACTTC; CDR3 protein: CASSSSSTGKNIQYF
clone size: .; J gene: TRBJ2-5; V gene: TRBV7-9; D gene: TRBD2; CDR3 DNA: TGTGCCAGCAGCCCCCGCTTACACCCGGGACTAGCTACGGAGACCCAGTACTTC; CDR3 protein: CASSPRLHPGLATETQYF
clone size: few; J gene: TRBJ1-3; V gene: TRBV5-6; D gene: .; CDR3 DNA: TGTGCCAGCAGCTTGAGGGAGTCGGCAACTGGAAACACCATATATTTT; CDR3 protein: CASSLRESATGNTIYF
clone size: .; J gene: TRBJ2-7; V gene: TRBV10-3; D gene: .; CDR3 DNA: TGTGCCATCGGAGCGGACAGCTCCTACGAGCAGTACTTC; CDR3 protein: CAIGADSSYEQYF
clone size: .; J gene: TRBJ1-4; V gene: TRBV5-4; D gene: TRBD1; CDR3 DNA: TGTGCCAGCAGCTGGACAGGGGGGCTAGATGAAAAACTGTTTTTT; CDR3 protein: CASSWTGGLDEKLFF
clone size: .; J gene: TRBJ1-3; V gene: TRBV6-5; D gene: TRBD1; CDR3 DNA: TGTGCCAGCAGTTCAACAGGGGGCTCTGGAAACACCATATATTTT; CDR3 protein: CASSSTGGSGNTIYF